The 20 T cell receptor beta chains presented below share a single source sample, sequenced in a study of T cells after yellow fever vaccination. Each CDR3 protein gets one entry after TCRdb re-called the 5' RACE reads with MiXCR. The data show fewer than 500,000 distinct CDR3 sequences, under 20% seen once. Sequencing used PBMCs, obtained before the yellow fever booster vaccination. These receptors were obtained from a man between 18 and 29 years old who received the YFV17D yellow fever vaccine.

This clonotype was found a few times. The chain links TRBV6-1 to TRBJ1-5, with D maybe TRBD1 (5 bases). The CDR3 spans 15 residues. Germline values: CDR1 MNHNS, CDR2 SASEGT. V dropped 0 bases and J dropped 8 bases, with 14 bases sitting between them. The DNA for the CDR3 is TGTGCCAGCAGTGAAGCAGCAGGGTCCGGCAAGCCCCAGCATTTT. Its protein is CASSEAAGSGKPQHF.

The chain recombines TRBV10-3 with TRBJ2-1; D could derive from TRBD1 or TRBD2 (5 bases each). The CDR3 length is 11 residues. Germline loops: CDR1 ENHRY, CDR2 SYGVKD. The ends were cut back, 10 bases at V and 15 bases at J, with 19 bases in the middle. The CDR3 here is CAKEGMGEWFF. The DNA for the CDR3 is TGTGCCAAGGAAGGCATGGGGGAGTGGTTCTTC.

This clonotype was seen only a few times. J is TRBJ2-1 and V is TRBV7-9; no clear D. The CDR3 loop spans 14 amino acids. CDR1 SEHNR and CDR2 FQNEAQ come from the germline V gene (reference sequence). V was cut by 3 bases and J by 6 bases, with 12 bases left in between. Here the CDR3 reads CASSLALAPNEQFF. In DNA form, the CDR3 reads TGTGCCAGCAGCTTGGCCTTGGCCCCCAATGAGCAGTTCTTC. The full variable domain, its missing parts supplied by reference TRBV7-9 and TRBJ2-1, is DTGVSQNPRHKITKRGQNVTFRCDPISEHNRLYWYRQTLGQGPEFLTYFQNEAQLEKSRLLSDRFSAERPKGSFSTLEIQRTEQGDSAMYLCASSLALAPNEQFFGPGTRLTVL.

This clonotype showed up just a few times. CDR3 sequence (DNA): TGTGCCAGCAGCTTTAAGTCCGGGGAGCTGTTTTTT. This codes for CASSFKSGELFF. This chain uses TRBV7-6 with TRBJ2-2; no firm D call. The CDR3 is made up of 12 amino acids. Trimming cost V 3 bases and J 6 bases, with 5 bases left between them. Germline-derived CDR1 and CDR2 are SGHVS and FNYEAQ.

The chain uses TRBV7-9 and TRBJ1-2; D gene uncertain. The CDR3 has 11 amino acids. Trimming pared 8 bases from V and 10 bases from J, leaving 14 bases between. Germline loops: CDR1 SEHNR, CDR2 FQNEAQ (reference sequence). The CDR3 DNA is TGTGCCAGCTCTTCCACGCAGCTCTACACCTTC. Translation: CASSSTQLYTF.

This clonotype was recorded many times. The V and J genes are TRBV5-1 and TRBJ1-6; D is uncertain. CDR3 length: 14 amino acids. Germline V CDR1 and CDR2: SGHRS, YFSETQ. With 0 bases removed from V and 10 bases from J, the gap between germline ends came to 11 bases. CDR3 bases: TGCGCCAGCAGCTTGGAACAGCCCGGATCACCCCTCCACTTT. This encodes CASSLEQPGSPLHF.

The chain has TRBV3-1 and TRBJ1-2; TRBD1 is a possible D gene (6 bases). This CDR3 is built from 17 residues. The V gene lost 3 bases and the J gene lost 7 bases, with 24 bases spanning the gap. CDR1 LGHDT and CDR2 YNNKEL come from the germline V gene (reference sequence). This CDR3 reads CASSHLAPPQGKFGYTF. CDR3 DNA sequence: TGTGCCAGCAGCCACCTAGCACCACCACAGGGAAAGTTTGGCTACACCTTC. The variable domain in full, with the rest retrieved from reference TRBV3-1 and TRBJ1-2, is DTAVSQTPKYLVTQMGNDKSIKCEQNLGHDTMYWYKQDSKKFLKIMFSYNNKELIINETVPNRFSPKSPDKAHLNLHINSLELGDSAVYFCASSHLAPPQGKFGYTFGSGTRLTVV.

This clonotype was seen more than once but under ten times. The chain recombines TRBV12-3 or TRBV12-4 with TRBJ1-1; 8 bases align to TRBD1. The CDR3 is 15 residues long. The trim removed 5 bases at V and 0 bases at J, leaving 5 bases unmatched. Here the CDR3 reads CASSPTGGMNTEAFF. CDR3 coding DNA: TGTGCCAGCAGTCCTACAGGGGGAATGAACACTGAAGCTTTCTTT.

This clonotype was detected only a few times. The chain is built from TRBV11-2 and TRBJ1-6; 7 bases are a match to TRBD1. The CDR3 is 13 amino acids. CDR1 SGHAT and CDR2 FQNNGV come from the germline V gene. The V and J ends lost 9 bases and 9 bases, in that order; junction bases with no gene match: 8. The CDR3 spells CASRGGLGSPLHF. CDR3 coding DNA: TGTGCCAGTAGAGGGGGCCTGGGTTCACCCCTCCACTTT.

V and J are TRBV18 and TRBJ1-1, with D perhaps matching TRBD1 (6 bases). The CDR3 is 15 residues long. CDR1 and CDR2 from the germline V gene are KGHSH and LQKENI. The V and J ends lost 0 bases and 5 bases respectively, with 13 bases between them. Written as DNA, the CDR3 is TGTGCCAGCTCACCACCATCGGGGGCAGAAACTGAAGCTTTCTTT. It translates to CASSPPSGAETEAFF.

This clonotype occurred many times. This rearrangement joins TRBV5-6 to TRBJ2-7; 8 bases map to TRBD1. Germline lookup yields CDR1 SGHDT and CDR2 YYEEEE. The CDR3 is 13 residues long. Unmatched junction bases numbered 4, after V lost 1 base and J lost 7 bases. The DNA of the CDR3 is TGTGCCAGCAGCTTGCAGGGGGCGGAGGAGCAGTACGTC. Translating it yields CASSLQGAEEQYV.

The V call is TRBV6-6, the J call TRBJ2-3; 9 positions agree with TRBD1. Germline loops: CDR1 MNHNY, CDR2 SVGAGI (reference sequence). The V and J ends lost 7 bases and 3 bases, in that order; junction bases with no gene match: 2. This CDR3 spans 13 amino acids. The CDR3, as DNA: TGTGCCAGCACTGACAGGGGGACAGATACGCAGTATTTT. Encoded protein: CASTDRGTDTQYF.

V gene TRBV12-3 or TRBV12-4 combines with J gene TRBJ2-1; TRBD1 matches 7 bases. Trimming at V came to 5 bases and at J to 5 bases, leaving 6 bases not matched to a gene. CDR3 length equals 14 residues. The CDR3 region is CASSPGTVHNEQFF. Here the CDR3 DNA reads TGTGCCAGCAGTCCCGGGACAGTACACAATGAGCAGTTCTTC.

Only a few counts were recorded for this clonotype. The V and J genes are TRBV12-3 or TRBV12-4 and TRBJ1-2, with no clear D. The V end was cut by 5 bases, the J end by 5 bases, with 15 bases between. This CDR3 comprises 14 residues. The CDR3 bases are TGTGCCAGCAGTCCATTCCGAACAGAGTATGGCTACACCTTC. This gives the protein CASSPFRTEYGYTF.

The CDR3 region is CASSLVEGRVYEQYF. The CDR3 DNA reads as TGTGCCAGCAGCTTAGTTGAGGGAAGGGTCTACGAGCAGTACTTC. V usage is TRBV7-2 and J usage is TRBJ2-7, with D perhaps TRBD2 (5 bases). The CDR3 runs 15 residues. Trimming removed 1 base at V and 3 bases at J, with 13 bases between. Germline lookup yields CDR1 SGHTA and CDR2 FQGNSA. The whole variable domain, remainder taken from reference TRBV7-2 and TRBJ2-7, is GAGVSQSPSNKVTEKGKDVELRCDPISGHTALYWYRQSLGQGLEFLIYFQGNSAPDKSGLPSDRFSAERTGGSVSTLTIQRTQQEDSAVYLCASSLVEGRVYEQYFGPGTRLTVT.

This clonotype has more than one count but fewer than ten. The rearrangement links TRBV28 to TRBJ1-6; TRBD1 might be the D (6 bases). The germline CDR1 and CDR2 sequences are MDHEN and SYDVKM. The CDR3 sequence is 15 residues long. Trimming removed 3 bases at V and 4 bases at J, with 10 bases between. Here the CDR3 DNA reads TGTGCCAGCAGTTTGGGGGCCTTTTATAATTCACCCCTCCACTTT. Protein: CASSLGAFYNSPLHF. Full variable domain (outside the CDR3, taken from reference TRBV28 and TRBJ1-6): DVKVTQSSRYLVKRTGEKVFLECVQDMDHENMFWYRQDPGLGLRLIYFSYDVKMKEKGDIPEGYSVSREKKERFSLILESASTNQTSMYLCASSLGAFYNSPLHFGNGTRLTVT.

The V gene is TRBV12-3 or TRBV12-4, the J gene TRBJ2-2; 7 bases fit TRBD1. The V gene end was trimmed by 10 bases and the J gene end by 8 bases; junction bases not matched to a gene: 16. The CDR3 consists of 15 residues. In nucleotides, the CDR3 is TGTGCCACCCGACCTGGGACAGTTCCCATTGGGGAGCTGTTTTTT. Protein sequence: CATRPGTVPIGELFF.

This clonotype has a handful of counts. The chain recombines TRBV7-9 with TRBJ1-3, with D unresolved. Per germline, CDR1 SEHNR and CDR2 FQNEAQ (reference sequence). The CDR3 runs 17 residues. The V and J ends lost 6 bases and 0 bases respectively, with 18 bases between them. CDR3 in amino acids: CASRPRWQFSSGNTIYF. CDR3 bases: TGTGCCAGCAGACCTAGGTGGCAGTTTTCCTCTGGAAACACCATATATTTT.

The CDR3 nucleotides read TGCAGTGCTAGATGGGGGGGAGCGGCAGGGGCTTTCTTT. This codes for CSARWGGAAGAFF. The rearrangement links TRBV20-1 to TRBJ1-1; weak D call: TRBD1 (5 bases). Germline V gives CDR1 DFQATT, CDR2 SNEGSKA (reference sequence). The CDR3 sequence is 13 residues long. V gave up 2 bases and J gave up 11 bases, with 18 bases separating them.

This clonotype was observed a handful of times. The rearrangement uses TRBV20-1 and TRBJ2-5; D ambiguous. Germline CDR1 and CDR2: DFQATT and SNEGSKA (reference sequence). The CDR3 runs 13 residues. The germline V and J ends were trimmed by 1 base and 4 bases, with 10 bases remaining between them. The CDR3 nucleotides are TGCAGTGCTAGAGGTCCCCTAGGAGAGACCCAGTACTTC. Translating gives CSARGPLGETQYF.